These T cell receptor beta chains were read from a single sample in a study of T-cell memory formation after mild COVID-19. TCRdb fed the 5' RACE reads into MiXCR, producing one record per CDR3 protein. This table holds roughly 450,000 distinct CDR3 sequences, 18% found once. Sequencing was performed on PBMCs or a T cell subset sorted from them (not recorded which). The origin of the receptors is an adult woman who had mild COVID-19 (a few samples of this study predate the infection). Cell type and time point are not known. CDR3s include the opening cysteine and the closing phenylalanine or tryptophan. Each record gives: V gene, J gene, CDR3 length, D gene, clone size, CDR3 DNA, CDR3 protein. A D gene is named only where the DNA matches it firmly. Clone size, where shown, is once, few, many, or a class for clones that have expanded.

TRBV6-2/TRBV6-3	TRBJ1-1	15	NA	NA	TGTGCCACCCATCTTGGGGGGACTCGATCCACTGAAGCTTTCTTT	CATHLGGTRSTEAFF
TRBV12-3/TRBV12-4	TRBJ1-3	16	TRBD1	many	TGTGCCACTTCCCTCGGACAGGGAGTGCCTGGAAACACCATATATTTT	CATSLGQGVPGNTIYF
TRBV4-3	TRBJ1-3	16	NA	NA	TGCGCCAGCAGCCAAGATCTCCGAACCCTTAGAAACACCATATATTTT	CASSQDLRTLRNTIYF
TRBV4-1	TRBJ2-7	15	TRBD2	NA	TGCGCCAGCAGCCAAGAAGTGGGCGGGAGGGTTGAGCAGTACTTC	CASSQEVGGRVEQYF
TRBV3-1	TRBJ2-3	16	NA	NA	TGTGCCAGCAGCCAAGATGGGAGACTACGTTTGGATACGCAGTATTTT	CASSQDGRLRLDTQYF
TRBV20-1	TRBJ1-6	15	TRBD1	NA	TGCAGTGCTAGAGTGGGCGGGACAGTGAATTCACCCCTCCACTTT	CSARVGGTVNSPLHF
TRBV7-2	TRBJ1-2	16	NA	few	TGTGCCAGCAGCCCTCATTGGGGGAAGCTCAACTATGGCTACACCTTC	CASSPHWGKLNYGYTF
TRBV9	TRBJ2-1	17	NA	few	TGTGCCAGCAGCTCCCAAGTTAGGCCAATCCGGGACAATGAGCAGTTCTTC	CASSSQVRPIRDNEQFF
TRBV7-6	TRBJ1-1	14	NA	few	TGTGCCAGCAGCTTAGCGGGGTCGGGCACTGAAGCTTTCTTT	CASSLAGSGTEAFF
TRBV12-3/TRBV12-4	TRBJ2-1	16	TRBD2	NA	TGTGCCAGCACCCCTTTGGAGCTAGCGGGGGTAAATGAGCAGTTCTTC	CASTPLELAGVNEQFF
TRBV5-5	TRBJ1-6	14	NA	NA	TGTGCCAGCAGCTTAGGGGTTAATAATTCACCCCTCCACTTT	CASSLGVNNSPLHF
TRBV6-5	TRBJ1-2	15	TRBD1	NA	TGTGCCAGCAGTCCGACGGACAGGGGCTACTATGGCTACACCTTC	CASSPTDRGYYGYTF
TRBV15	TRBJ2-2	13	NA	NA	TGTGCCACCAGCAGAACGATCCCCGGGGAGCTGTTTTTT	CATSRTIPGELFF
TRBV7-6	TRBJ2-5	16	TRBD2	NA	TGTGCCAGCAGCTTGGCTTCAGCGGGAGCACAAGAGACCCAGTACTTC	CASSLASAGAQETQYF
TRBV5-6	TRBJ1-1	13	NA	few	TGTGCCAGCAGCTTGGGAGAGCTTACTGAAGCTTTCTTT	CASSLGELTEAFF
TRBV20-1	TRBJ2-7	12	NA	NA	TGCAGTGCTGAGCGTGGAATGTACGAGCAGTACTTC	CSAERGMYEQYF
TRBV20-1	TRBJ1-6	15	NA	few	TGCAGTGCTAGAGCAGAGGGCTCCTATAATTCACCCCTCCACTTT	CSARAEGSYNSPLHF
TRBV4-1	TRBJ1-5	15	NA	NA	TGCGCCACCCAGAGGGAACCGTATAGCAATCAGCCCCAGCATTTT	CATQREPYSNQPQHF
TRBV10-3	TRBJ2-3	16	NA	NA	TGTGCCATCAGTGAGTCCGGGGGAGGCAACACAGATACGCAGTATTTT	CAISESGGGNTDTQYF
TRBV25-1	TRBJ1-1	13	NA	NA	TGTGCCAGCAGCGACCCCGGCGGGACTGAAGCTTTCTTT	CASSDPGGTEAFF
TRBV4-1	TRBJ1-2	15	NA	few	TGCGCCAGCAGCCAACCTCGGACAGTAAACTATGGCTACACCTTC	CASSQPRTVNYGYTF
TRBV10-2	TRBJ2-7	14	NA	few	TGCGCCAGCAGTGACCGGGACACTCCCTACGAGCAGTACTTC	CASSDRDTPYEQYF
TRBV7-6	TRBJ1-1	14	NA	few	TGTGCCAGCAGCTCCCCGTCTCGTGCCACTGAAGCTTTCTTT	CASSSPSRATEAFF
TRBV5-5	TRBJ1-5	15	NA	NA	TGTGCCAGCAGCTTCGGAGGGCTGAGCAATCAGCCCCAGCATTTT	CASSFGGLSNQPQHF
TRBV7-6	TRBJ2-1	15	TRBD2	NA	TGTGCCAGCAGCCCCGAGCGGGGGGGCTACAATGAGCAGTTCTTC	CASSPERGGYNEQFF
TRBV10-3	TRBJ2-7	12	TRBD1	many	TGTGCCATCAGCCCGACAGGGAGCGAGCAGTACTTC	CAISPTGSEQYF
TRBV5-5	TRBJ2-3	14	TRBD1	NA	TGTGCCAGCAGCAGGGGACAGGGCCCCGATACGCAGTATTTT	CASSRGQGPDTQYF
TRBV20-1	TRBJ2-2	14	NA	few	TGCAGTGCTAGCAAGGGATCGAACACCGGGGAGCTGTTTTTT	CSASKGSNTGELFF
TRBV6-6	TRBJ1-4	13	NA	NA	TGTGCCAGCACACTCCACGGCAATGAAAAACTGTTTTTT	CASTLHGNEKLFF
TRBV5-1	TRBJ2-1	15	NA	NA	TGCGCCAGCAGCTTGGAAAGTCTTCCCTACAATGAGCAGTTCTTC	CASSLESLPYNEQFF
TRBV30	TRBJ2-6	16	NA	few	TGTGCCTGGACTCGGTACGGACCTTCTGGGGCCAACGTCCTGACTTTC	CAWTRYGPSGANVLTF
TRBV7-3	TRBJ2-3	17	TRBD2	NA	TGTGCCAGCAGCCCGCAGGCCCTAGCGGGGTTGGGCGAAACGCAGTATTTT	CASSPQALAGLGETQYF
TRBV6-1	TRBJ1-5	14	NA	many	TGTGCCAGCAGTGGACAGTATAGCAATCAGCCCCAGCATTTT	CASSGQYSNQPQHF
TRBV12-3/TRBV12-4	TRBJ1-2	11	NA	few	TGTGCCAGCAGTTCCGGAGATGGCTACACCTTC	CASSSGDGYTF
TRBV6-1	TRBJ2-7	14	NA	NA	TGTGCCAGCAGTGAAACAGGCCTGATTTACGAGCAGTACTTC	CASSETGLIYEQYF
TRBV7-2	TRBJ2-1	12	NA	NA	TGTGCCAGCAGCTCGAGGGCCGGTGAGCAGTTCTTC	CASSSRAGEQFF
TRBV19	TRBJ1-1	15	NA	NA	TGTGCCAGTACGTTCCGAGCCGGGGTGGACACTGAAGCTTTCTTT	CASTFRAGVDTEAFF
TRBV3-1	TRBJ2-1	15	NA	few	TGTGCCAGCAGCCAAGGAGAGACCCTCTACAATGAGCAGTTCTTC	CASSQGETLYNEQFF
TRBV4-3	TRBJ2-2	18	NA	NA	TGCGCCAGCAGCCAAGATCTTATTCAGGGAGAGGGGTCCGGGGAGCTGTTTTTT	CASSQDLIQGEGSGELFF
TRBV29-1	TRBJ2-3	11	NA	NA	TGCAGCGTTGAACGAGGCGGTACGCAGTATTTT	CSVERGGTQYF
TRBV6-2/TRBV6-3	TRBJ1-4	16	NA	NA	TGTGCCAGCAGACGGCCTCACAGCGCAACTAATGAAAAACTGTTTTTT	CASRRPHSATNEKLFF
TRBV18	TRBJ2-1	16	TRBD1	few	TGTGCCAGCTCACCCCTCGGGACAGAGGTTTTCAATGAGCAGTTCTTC	CASSPLGTEVFNEQFF
TRBV15	TRBJ1-1	15	TRBD1	NA	TGTGCCACCAGCAGGGACAGGGGGCGGGGTACTGAAGCTTTCTTT	CATSRDRGRGTEAFF
TRBV9	TRBJ2-3	13	NA	few	TGTGCCAGCAGCGCCCAGGTAGCAGATACGCAGTATTTT	CASSAQVADTQYF
TRBV4-1	TRBJ1-2	14	NA	NA	TGCGCCAGCAGCCAACTCCAGGGTAACTATGGCTACACCTTC	CASSQLQGNYGYTF
TRBV6-5	TRBJ2-7	15	NA	NA	TGTGCCAGCAGATATGCGGGCGGGGGCTACGAGAAGCAGTACTTC	CASRYAGGGYEKQYF
TRBV12-3/TRBV12-4	TRBJ2-5	14	NA	many	TGTGCCAGCAGCCTAAGGAGCGGTAAAGAGACCCAGTACTTC	CASSLRSGKETQYF
TRBV27	TRBJ2-2	16	NA	NA	TGTGCCAGCAGATCGGTAGGGGCAGGTAACACCGGGGAGCTGTTTTTT	CASRSVGAGNTGELFF
TRBV7-9	TRBJ2-7	16	TRBD1	NA	TGTGCCAGCAGCTTAGCGCGGGACAGGGGTTTCTACGAGCAGTACTTC	CASSLARDRGFYEQYF
TRBV7-9	TRBJ1-2	15	TRBD1	NA	TGTGCCAGCAGCCGTTATCCGACAGGGGCGGATGGCTACACCTTC	CASSRYPTGADGYTF
TRBV20-1	TRBJ1-2	16	NA	few	TGCAGTGCTAGAGATGATCGGAAAGGAGATACCTATGGCTACACCTTC	CSARDDRKGDTYGYTF
TRBV7-8	TRBJ2-7	15	TRBD2	NA	TGTGCCAGCAGATTTGGTACTAGCGGGACCTACGAGCAGTACTTC	CASRFGTSGTYEQYF
TRBV4-2	TRBJ2-1	17	TRBD2	NA	TGTGCCAGCAGCCAAGATCAAGGACTAGCGGGAGGGAGTGAGCAGTTCTTC	CASSQDQGLAGGSEQFF
TRBV6-5	TRBJ1-2	16	NA	NA	TGTGCCAGCAGTTACTCGTTTGGGGGGCCCAACTATGGCTACACCTTC	CASSYSFGGPNYGYTF
TRBV5-1	TRBJ1-2	18	TRBD1	NA	TGCGCCAGCAGCTCGTACAAGACAGGGAAAGAGGCTTCCTATGGCTACACCTTC	CASSSYKTGKEASYGYTF
TRBV6-5	TRBJ2-7	15	TRBD2	NA	TGTGCCAGCAGTTACCTCCCGGGAGGGCCCTACGAGCAGTACTTC	CASSYLPGGPYEQYF
TRBV24-1	TRBJ2-2	16	TRBD2	once	TGTGCCACCAGTGGGACTAGTTCTACTGGGGTTAGAGAGCTGTTTTTT	CATSGTSSTGVRELFF